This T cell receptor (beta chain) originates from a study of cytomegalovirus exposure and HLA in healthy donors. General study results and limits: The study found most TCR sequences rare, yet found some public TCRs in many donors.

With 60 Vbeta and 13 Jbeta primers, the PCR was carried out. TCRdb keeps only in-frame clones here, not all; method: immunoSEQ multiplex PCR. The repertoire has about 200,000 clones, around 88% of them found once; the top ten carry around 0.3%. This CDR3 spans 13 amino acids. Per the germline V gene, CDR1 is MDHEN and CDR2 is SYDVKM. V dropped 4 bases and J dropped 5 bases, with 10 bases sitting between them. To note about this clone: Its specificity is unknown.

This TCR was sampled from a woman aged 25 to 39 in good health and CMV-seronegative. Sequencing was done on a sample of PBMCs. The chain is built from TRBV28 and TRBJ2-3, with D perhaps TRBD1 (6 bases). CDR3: CASSSQGLDTQYF. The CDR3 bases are TGTGCCAGCAGTTCCCAGGGGTTAGATACGCAGTATTTT.